This T cell receptor (beta chain) was sequenced for a study of T-cell memory formation after mild COVID-19. For the study at large: The two donors had largely donor-specific TCR clusters.

Germline lookup yields CDR1 SGHRS and CDR2 YFSETQ. The length of the CDR3 is 13 residues. J lost 11 bases, V lost 4 bases, and 9 bases had no gene match. MiXCR was run by TCRdb on the 5' RACE reads, yielding one entry per CDR3 protein. The sample comprises about 410,000 distinct CDR3 sequences, 18% of which are singletons, and around a fifth rests with the top ten. This clonotype was seen more than once but under ten times. Its antigen is as yet unknown. Findings and caveats of the study: Within pre-infection memory, some responding clones were found, suggesting cross-reactive memory joined. For contracting clones, CD4+ ones sat mainly in CM and EM, CD8+ in EMRA.

The gene calls are TRBV5-1 and TRBJ2-5; 9 positions match TRBD2. This clonotype originated in a man aged 18 to 29 who had mild COVID-19 (a few samples of this study predate the infection). Cell type and time point are not known. Sequenced input: PBMCs or a T cell subset sorted from them (not recorded which). DNA for the CDR3: TGCGCCAGCAGCATAGAGCGGGGGGCCCTTCAGTACTTC. It yields the protein CASSIERGALQYF.